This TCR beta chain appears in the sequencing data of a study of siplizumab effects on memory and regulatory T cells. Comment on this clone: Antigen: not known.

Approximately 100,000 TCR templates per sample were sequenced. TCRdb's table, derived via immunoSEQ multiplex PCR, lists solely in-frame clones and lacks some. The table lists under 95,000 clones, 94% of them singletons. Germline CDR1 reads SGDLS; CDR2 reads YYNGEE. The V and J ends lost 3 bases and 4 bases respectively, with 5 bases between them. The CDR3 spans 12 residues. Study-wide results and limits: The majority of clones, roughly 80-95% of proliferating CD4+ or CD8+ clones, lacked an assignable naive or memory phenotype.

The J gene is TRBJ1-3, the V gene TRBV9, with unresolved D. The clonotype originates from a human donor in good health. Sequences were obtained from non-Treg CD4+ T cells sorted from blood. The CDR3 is CASSGGGNTIYF. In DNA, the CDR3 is TGTGCCAGCAGCGGGGGAGGAAACACCATATATTTT.